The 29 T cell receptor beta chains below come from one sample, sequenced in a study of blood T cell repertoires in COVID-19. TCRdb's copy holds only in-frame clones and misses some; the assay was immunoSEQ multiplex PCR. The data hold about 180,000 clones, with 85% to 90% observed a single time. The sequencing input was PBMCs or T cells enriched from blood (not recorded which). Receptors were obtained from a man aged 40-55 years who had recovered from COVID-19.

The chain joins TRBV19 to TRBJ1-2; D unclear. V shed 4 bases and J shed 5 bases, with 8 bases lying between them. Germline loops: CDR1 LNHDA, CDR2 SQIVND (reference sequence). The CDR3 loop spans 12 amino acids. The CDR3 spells CASSTTYYGYTF. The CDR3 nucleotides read TGTGCCAGTAGTACGACTTATTATGGCTACACCTTC.

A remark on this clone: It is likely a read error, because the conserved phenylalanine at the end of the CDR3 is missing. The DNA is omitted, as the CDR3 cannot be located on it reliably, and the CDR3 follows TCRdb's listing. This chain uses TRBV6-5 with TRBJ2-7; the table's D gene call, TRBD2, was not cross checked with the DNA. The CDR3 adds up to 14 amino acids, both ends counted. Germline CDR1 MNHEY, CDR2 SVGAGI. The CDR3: CASSYPSSGLPPFS.

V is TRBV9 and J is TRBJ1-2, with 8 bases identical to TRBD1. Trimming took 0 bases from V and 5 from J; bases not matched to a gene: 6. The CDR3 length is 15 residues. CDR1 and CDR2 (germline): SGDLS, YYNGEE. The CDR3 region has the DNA TGTGCCAGCAGCGTAGATGGACAGGGAGATTATGGCTACACCTTC. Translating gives CASSVDGQGDYGYTF. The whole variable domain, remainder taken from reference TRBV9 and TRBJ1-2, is DSGVTQTPKHLITATGQRVTLRCSPRSGDLSVYWYQQSLDQGLQFLIQYYNGEERAKGNILERFSAQQFPDLHSELNLSSLELGDSALYFCASSVDGQGDYGYTFGSGTRLTVV.

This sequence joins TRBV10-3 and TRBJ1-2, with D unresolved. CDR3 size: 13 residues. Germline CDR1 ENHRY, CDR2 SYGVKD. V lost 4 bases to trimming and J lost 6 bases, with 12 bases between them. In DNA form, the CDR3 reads TGTGCCATCAGTGTGGAGGGTGGGCATGGCTACACCTTC. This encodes CAISVEGGHGYTF.

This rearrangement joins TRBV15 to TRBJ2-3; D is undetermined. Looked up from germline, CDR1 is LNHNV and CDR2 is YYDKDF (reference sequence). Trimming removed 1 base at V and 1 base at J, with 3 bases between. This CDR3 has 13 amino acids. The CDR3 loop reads CATSRGGTDTQYF. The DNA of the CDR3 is TGTGCCACCAGCAGAGGCGGCACAGATACGCAGTATTTT.

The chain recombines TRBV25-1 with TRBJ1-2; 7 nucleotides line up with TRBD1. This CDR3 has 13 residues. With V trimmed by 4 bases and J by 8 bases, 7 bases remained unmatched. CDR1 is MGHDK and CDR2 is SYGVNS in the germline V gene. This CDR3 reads CASSATGVQGYTF. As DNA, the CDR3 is TGTGCCAGCAGTGCTACAGGGGTGCAGGGCTACACCTTC.

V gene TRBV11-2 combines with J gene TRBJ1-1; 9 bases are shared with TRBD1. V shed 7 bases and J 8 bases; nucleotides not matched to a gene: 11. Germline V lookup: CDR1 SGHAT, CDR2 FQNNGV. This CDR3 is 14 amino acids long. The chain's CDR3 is CASTWGQGESEAFF. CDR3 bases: TGTGCCAGCACCTGGGGACAGGGCGAGTCCGAAGCTTTCTTT.

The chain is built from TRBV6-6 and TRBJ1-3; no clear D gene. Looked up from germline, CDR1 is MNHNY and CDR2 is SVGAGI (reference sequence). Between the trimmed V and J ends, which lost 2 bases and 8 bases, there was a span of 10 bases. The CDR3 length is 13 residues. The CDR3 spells CASSYGHEDTIYF. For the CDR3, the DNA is TGTGCCAGCAGTTACGGTCACGAGGACACCATATATTTT.

DNA of the CDR3: TGTGCCAGCAGCTTCCCCGGACAGGGGGCATACACCTATGGCTACACCTTC. This sequence encodes CASSFPGQGAYTYGYTF. The chain couples TRBV7-9 to TRBJ1-2; 11 bases map to TRBD1. The CDR3 is 17 residues long. With 3 bases clipped from V and 4 bases from J, the junction kept 10 bases outside the gene matches. Germline V CDR1 and CDR2: SEHNR, FQNEAQ (reference sequence).

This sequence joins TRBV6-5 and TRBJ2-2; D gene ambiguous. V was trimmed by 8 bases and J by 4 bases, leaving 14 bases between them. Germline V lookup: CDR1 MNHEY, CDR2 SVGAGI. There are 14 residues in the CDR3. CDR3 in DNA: TGTGCCAGCCTTTTAGACTCATCCACCGGGGAGCTGTTTTTT. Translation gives CASLLDSSTGELFF.

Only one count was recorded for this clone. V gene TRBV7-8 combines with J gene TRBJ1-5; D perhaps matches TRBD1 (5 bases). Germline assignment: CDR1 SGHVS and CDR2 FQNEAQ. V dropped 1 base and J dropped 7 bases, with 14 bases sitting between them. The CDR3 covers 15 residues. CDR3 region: CASSLDVRAGQPQHF. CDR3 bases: TGTGCCAGCAGCTTAGATGTCAGGGCGGGACAGCCCCAGCATTTT.

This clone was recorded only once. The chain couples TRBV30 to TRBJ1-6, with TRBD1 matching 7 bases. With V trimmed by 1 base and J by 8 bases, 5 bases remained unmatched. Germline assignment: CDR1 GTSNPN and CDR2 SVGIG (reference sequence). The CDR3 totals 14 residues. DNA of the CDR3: TGTGCCTGGAGTGAAAGGGGGCAGGATTCACCCCTCCACTTT. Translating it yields CAWSERGQDSPLHF.

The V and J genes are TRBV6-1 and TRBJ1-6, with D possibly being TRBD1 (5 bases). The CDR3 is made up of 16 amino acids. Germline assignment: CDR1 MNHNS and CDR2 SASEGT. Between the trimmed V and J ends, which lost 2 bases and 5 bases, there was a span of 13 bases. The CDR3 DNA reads TGTGCCAGCAGTGAATTGATGACAGTAAATAATTCACCCCTCCACTTT. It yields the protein CASSELMTVNNSPLHF.

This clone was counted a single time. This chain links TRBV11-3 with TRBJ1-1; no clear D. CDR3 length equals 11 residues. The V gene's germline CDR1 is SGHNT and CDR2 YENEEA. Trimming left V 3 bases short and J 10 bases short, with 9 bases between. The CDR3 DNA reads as TGTGCCAGCAGCTTTGAGAGGAGAGCTTTCTTT. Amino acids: CASSFERRAFF.

The CDR3 here is CAWSVLGQGGRSYNSPLHF. The CDR3 DNA is TGTGCCTGGAGTGTACTCGGGCAGGGAGGTAGGTCCTATAATTCACCCCTCCACTTT. The chain has TRBV30 and TRBJ1-6; TRBD1 is a possible D gene (5 bases). V lost 0 bases and J 1 base, leaving 19 bases between the germline ends. Germline-derived CDR1 and CDR2 are GTSNPN and SVGIG (reference sequence). The CDR3 has 19 residues.

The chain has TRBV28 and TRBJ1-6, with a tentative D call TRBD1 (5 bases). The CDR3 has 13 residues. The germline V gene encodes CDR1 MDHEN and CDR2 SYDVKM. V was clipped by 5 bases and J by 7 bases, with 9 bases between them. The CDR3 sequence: CASSPDSNSPLHF. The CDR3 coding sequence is TGTGCCAGCAGTCCCGACAGCAATTCACCCCTCCACTTT.

The CDR3 is CASSPLALGELFF. Here the CDR3 DNA reads TGTGCCAGCAGTCCACTAGCGCTCGGGGAGCTGTTTTTT. The chain joins TRBV12-3 or TRBV12-4 to TRBJ2-2; 7 bases are shared with TRBD2. J gave up 7 bases and V 5 bases, and 4 bases lay outside the gene matches. The CDR3 consists of 13 residues.

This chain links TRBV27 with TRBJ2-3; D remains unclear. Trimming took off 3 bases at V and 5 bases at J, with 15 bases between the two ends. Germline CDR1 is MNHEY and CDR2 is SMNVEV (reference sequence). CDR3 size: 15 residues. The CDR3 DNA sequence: TGTGCCAGCAGTTTCGCGTTCCCGGTGATAGATACGCAGTATTTT. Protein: CASSFAFPVIDTQYF.

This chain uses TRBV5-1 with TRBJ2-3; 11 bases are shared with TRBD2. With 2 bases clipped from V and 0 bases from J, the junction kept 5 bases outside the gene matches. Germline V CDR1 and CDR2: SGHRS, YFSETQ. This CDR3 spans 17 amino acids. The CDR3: CASSFHSGGESTDTQYF. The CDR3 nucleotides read TGCGCCAGCAGCTTTCATAGCGGGGGGGAAAGCACAGATACGCAGTATTTT.

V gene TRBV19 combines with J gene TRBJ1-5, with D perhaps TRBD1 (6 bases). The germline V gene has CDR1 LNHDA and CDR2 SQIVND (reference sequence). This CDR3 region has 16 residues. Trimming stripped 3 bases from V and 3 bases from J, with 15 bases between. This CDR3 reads CASSIGRGQNNQPQHF. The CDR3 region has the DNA TGTGCCAGTAGTATCGGGCGGGGGCAGAACAATCAGCCCCAGCATTTT.

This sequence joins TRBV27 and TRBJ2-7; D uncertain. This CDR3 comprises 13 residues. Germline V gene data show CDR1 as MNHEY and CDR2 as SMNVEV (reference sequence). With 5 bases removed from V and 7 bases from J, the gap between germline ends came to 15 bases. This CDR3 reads CASSPLDPREQYF. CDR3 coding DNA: TGTGCCAGCAGTCCCCTAGACCCTCGGGAGCAGTACTTC.

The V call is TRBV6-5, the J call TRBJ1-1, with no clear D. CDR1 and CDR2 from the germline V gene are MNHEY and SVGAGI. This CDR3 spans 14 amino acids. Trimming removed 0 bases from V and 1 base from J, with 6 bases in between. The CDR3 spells CASSYSVRNTEAFF. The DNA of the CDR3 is TGTGCCAGCAGTTACTCGGTCAGGAACACTGAAGCTTTCTTT.

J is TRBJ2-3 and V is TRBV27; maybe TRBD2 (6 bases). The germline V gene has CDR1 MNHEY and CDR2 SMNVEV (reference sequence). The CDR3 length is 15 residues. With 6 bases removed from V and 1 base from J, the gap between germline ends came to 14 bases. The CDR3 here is CASSRGVAGTDTQYF. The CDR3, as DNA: TGTGCCAGCAGCCGCGGAGTAGCGGGCACAGATACGCAGTATTTT.

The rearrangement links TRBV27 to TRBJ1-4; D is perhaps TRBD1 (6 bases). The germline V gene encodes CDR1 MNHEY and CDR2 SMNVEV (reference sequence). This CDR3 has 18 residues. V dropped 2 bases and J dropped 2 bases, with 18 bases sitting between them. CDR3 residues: CASSLRAGGELTNEKLFF. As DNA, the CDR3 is TGTGCCAGCAGTTTACGTGCGGGGGGCGAACTCACTAATGAAAAACTGTTTTTT.

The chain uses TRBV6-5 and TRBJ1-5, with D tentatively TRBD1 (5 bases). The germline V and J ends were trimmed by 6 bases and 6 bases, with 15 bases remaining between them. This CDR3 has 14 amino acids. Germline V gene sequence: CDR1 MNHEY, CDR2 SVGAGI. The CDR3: CASSRGVGGQPQHF. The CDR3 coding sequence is TGTGCCAGCAGCCGGGGGGTAGGTGGTCAGCCCCAGCATTTT.

The CDR3 spells CAWSVSGEYTQYF. DNA of the CDR3: TGTGCCTGGAGTGTTTCCGGGGAATATACGCAGTATTTT. The chain carries TRBV30 and TRBJ2-3; tentative D call: TRBD2 (5 bases). The CDR3 has 13 amino acids. The germline CDR1 and CDR2 sequences are GTSNPN and SVGIG (reference sequence). V lost 0 bases to trimming and J lost 7 bases, with 11 bases between them. The complete variable domain, with remaining parts taken from reference TRBV30 and TRBJ2-3, reads SQTIHQWPATLVQPVGSPLSLECTVEGTSNPNLYWYRQAAGRGLQLLFYSVGIGQISSEVPQNLSASRPQDRQFILSSKKLLLSDSGFYLCAWSVSGEYTQYFGPGTRLTVL.

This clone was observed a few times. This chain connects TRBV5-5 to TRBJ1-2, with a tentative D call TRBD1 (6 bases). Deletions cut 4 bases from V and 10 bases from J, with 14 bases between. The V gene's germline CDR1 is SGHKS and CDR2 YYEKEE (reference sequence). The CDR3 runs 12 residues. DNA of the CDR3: TGTGCCAGCAGCGCTCCACAGGGCCACTACACCTTC. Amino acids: CASSAPQGHYTF.

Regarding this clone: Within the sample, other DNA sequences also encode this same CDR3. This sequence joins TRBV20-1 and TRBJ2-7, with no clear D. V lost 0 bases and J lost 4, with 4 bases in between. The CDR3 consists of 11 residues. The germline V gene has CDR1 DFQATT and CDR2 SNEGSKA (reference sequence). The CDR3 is CSARDSYEQYF. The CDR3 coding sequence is TGCAGTGCTAGAGATTCGTACGAGCAGTACTTC.

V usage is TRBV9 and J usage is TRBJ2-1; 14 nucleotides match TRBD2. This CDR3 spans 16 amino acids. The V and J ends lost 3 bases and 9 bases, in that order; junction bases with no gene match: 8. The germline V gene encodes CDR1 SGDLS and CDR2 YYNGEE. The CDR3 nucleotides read TGTGCCAGCAGCGATTCGGGACTAGCGGGAGCGAGTGAGCAGTTCTTC. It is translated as CASSDSGLAGASEQFF. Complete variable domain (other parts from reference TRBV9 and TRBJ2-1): DSGVTQTPKHLITATGQRVTLRCSPRSGDLSVYWYQQSLDQGLQFLIQYYNGEERAKGNILERFSAQQFPDLHSELNLSSLELGDSALYFCASSDSGLAGASEQFFGPGTRLTVL.